What follows are 29 T cell receptor beta chains derived from one specimen sequenced in a study of cytomegalovirus exposure and HLA in healthy donors. TCRdb keeps only in-frame clones here, not all; method: immunoSEQ multiplex PCR. The sample carries more than 300,000 clones, around 86% recorded once. Sequencing input: PBMCs. All receptors come from a woman aged 18-29 years in good health and CMV-seronegative.

The J gene is TRBJ2-5, the V gene TRBV6-5; D possibly corresponds to TRBD2 (5 bases). Germline V gene sequence: CDR1 MNHEY, CDR2 SVGAGI. The CDR3 consists of 13 residues. Between the trimmed V and J ends, which lost 2 bases and 5 bases, there was a span of 9 bases. Here the CDR3 reads CASSYISGETQYF. The CDR3, as DNA: TGTGCCAGCAGTTACATCAGCGGTGAGACCCAGTACTTC.

This clone was seen a few times. This rearrangement joins TRBV12-5 to TRBJ2-1; 8 bases are a match to TRBD1. J gave up 2 bases and V 1 base, and 4 bases lay outside the gene matches. Germline loops: CDR1 LGHNT, CDR2 FRNRAP. The CDR3 loop spans 16 amino acids. The CDR3 nucleotides read TGTGCTAGTGGTTTGGATACGGACAGGGCCTACAATGAGCAGTTCTTC. This codes for CASGLDTDRAYNEQFF. The variable domain in full, with the rest retrieved from reference TRBV12-5 and TRBJ2-1, is DARVTQTPRHKVTEMGQEVTMRCQPILGHNTVFWYRQTMMQGLELLAYFRNRAPLDDSGMPKDRFSAEMPDATLATLKIQPSEPRDSAVYFCASGLDTDRAYNEQFFGPGTRLTVL.

The V and J genes are TRBV28 and TRBJ1-2, with a possible D match to TRBD1 (5 bases). Germline CDR1 is MDHEN and CDR2 is SYDVKM. The CDR3 has 12 amino acids. V lost 4 bases and J 4 bases, leaving 7 bases between the germline ends. Here the CDR3 DNA reads TGTGCCAGCAGTTCGGGACTCTATGGCTACACCTTC. Translated, it gives CASSSGLYGYTF.

This clone was seen a single time. The chain combines TRBV28 with TRBJ1-1; TRBD1 matches 9 bases. Germline lookup yields CDR1 MDHEN and CDR2 SYDVKM. The trim removed 5 bases at V and 1 base at J, leaving 14 bases unmatched. This CDR3 spans 18 amino acids. The CDR3 spells CASSPNTPGQGPNTEAFF. CDR3 DNA: TGTGCCAGCAGTCCAAACACACCGGGACAGGGACCGAACACTGAAGCTTTCTTT. Full variable domain (missing parts from reference TRBV28 and TRBJ1-1): DVKVTQSSRYLVKRTGEKVFLECVQDMDHENMFWYRQDPGLGLRLIYFSYDVKMKEKGDIPEGYSVSREKKERFSLILESASTNQTSMYLCASSPNTPGQGPNTEAFFGQGTRLTVV.

The CDR3 sequence: CASSLGQGRNYEQYF. Written as DNA, the CDR3 is TGTGCCAGCAGCTTAGGACAGGGAAGGAACTACGAGCAGTACTTC. The chain has TRBV7-7 and TRBJ2-7, with 7 bases lining up with TRBD1. Germline-derived CDR1 and CDR2 are SSHAT and FNYEAQ (reference sequence). The CDR3 spans 15 residues. J was trimmed by 3 bases and V by 1 base; bases with no gene match: 6.

CDR3 loop: CASSTTGGATGELFF. The CDR3 nucleotides read TGCGCCAGCAGCACCACAGGGGGCGCCACCGGGGAGCTGTTTTTT. The J gene is TRBJ2-2, the V gene TRBV5-1; 9 bases match TRBD1. Trimming at V came to 4 bases and at J to 4 bases, leaving 5 bases not matched to a gene. The CDR3 length is 15 residues. Germline V CDR1 and CDR2: SGHRS, YFSETQ.

The V call is TRBV28, the J call TRBJ2-1; 8 bases map to TRBD2. CDR3 length: 15 residues. Looked up from germline, CDR1 is MDHEN and CDR2 is SYDVKM. The trim removed 5 bases at V and 2 bases at J, leaving 5 bases unmatched. The CDR3 sequence is CASSLSGGAYNEQFF. CDR3 nucleotides: TGTGCCAGCAGTCTAAGCGGGGGAGCCTACAATGAGCAGTTCTTC.

The chain carries TRBV11-1 and TRBJ2-7; D call uncertain. CDR3 length: 13 amino acids. Germline CDR1 reads SGHAT; CDR2 reads FQDESV (reference sequence). V was trimmed by 0 bases and J by 2 bases, leaving 5 bases between them. The CDR3 DNA follows: TGTGCCAGCAGCTTAGCGGCCACCTACGAGCAGTACTTC. It encodes CASSLAATYEQYF.

The J gene is TRBJ2-7, the V gene TRBV27; 9 bases match TRBD2. CDR3 length: 15 residues. V lost 6 bases to trimming and J lost 5 bases; unmatched junction nucleotides: 11. From germline, CDR1 is MNHEY and CDR2 SMNVEV (reference sequence). The chain's CDR3 is CASSPRAGLADEQYF. CDR3 bases: TGTGCCAGCAGCCCCCGCGCGGGACTAGCTGACGAGCAGTACTTC.

The chain uses TRBV7-9 and TRBJ2-3; D is unclear. The V gene lost 1 base and the J gene lost 0 bases, with 5 bases spanning the gap. The CDR3 loop spans 14 amino acids. Germline V gives CDR1 SEHNR, CDR2 FQNEAQ (reference sequence). The CDR3 loop reads CASSLGASTDTQYF. CDR3 bases: TGTGCCAGCAGCTTAGGGGCTAGCACAGATACGCAGTATTTT.

CDR3 in amino acids: CASSDRVSAYNSPLHF. The CDR3 bases are TGTGCCAGCAGTGACAGGGTGAGCGCCTATAATTCACCCCTCCACTTT. The V gene is TRBV2, the J gene TRBJ1-6; TRBD1 might be the D (5 bases). The germline V and J ends were trimmed by 3 bases and 2 bases, with 11 bases remaining between them. The germline V gene encodes CDR1 SNHLY and CDR2 FYNNEI. CDR3 length: 16 amino acids.

The genes are TRBV10-3 and TRBJ2-4, with D unresolved. The V end lost 2 bases, the J end lost 0 bases, and 8 bases lay between the germline ends. From germline, CDR1 is ENHRY and CDR2 SYGVKD. The CDR3 is 15 residues long. CDR3 DNA: TGTGCCATCAGTGAGAACAGCCTAGCCAAAAACATTCAGTACTTC. This sequence encodes CAISENSLAKNIQYF.

The gene calls are TRBV5-1 and TRBJ2-3; 11 bases fit TRBD2. The germline gives CDR1 SGHRS, CDR2 YFSETQ. The V and J ends lost 4 bases and 7 bases, in that order; junction bases with no gene match: 5. This CDR3 is 14 amino acids long. In nucleotides, the CDR3 is TGCGCCAGCAGCACCGGGACTAGCGGAAATACGCAGTATTTT. It translates to CASSTGTSGNTQYF.

This chain uses TRBV7-9 with TRBJ1-1; 7 bases agree with TRBD1. Germline assignment: CDR1 SEHNR and CDR2 FQNEAQ (reference sequence). The J segment lost 12 bases and the V segment lost 5 bases, leaving 6 bases of the junction unmatched. The CDR3 runs 11 residues. DNA of the CDR3: TGTGCCAGCAGCCGACAGGGTATAACTTTCTTT. Amino acids: CASSRQGITFF.

This sequence joins TRBV11-2 and TRBJ2-1, with 12 bases that match TRBD2. CDR1 is SGHAT and CDR2 is FQNNGV in the germline V gene. The CDR3 length is 18 residues. After removal of 2 bases from V and 3 bases from J, the junction contained 8 bases not matched to a gene. CDR3 sequence (DNA): TGTGCCAGCAGCTTACTCTCACTAGCGGGAGGCCGCTACAATGAGCAGTTCTTC. This codes for CASSLLSLAGGRYNEQFF. The variable domain in full, completed from reference TRBV11-2 and TRBJ2-1, reads EAGVAQSPRYKIIEKRQSVAFWCNPISGHATLYWYQQILGQGPKLLIQFQNNGVVDDSQLPKDRFSAERLKGVDSTLKIQPAKLEDSAVYLCASSLLSLAGGRYNEQFFGPGTRLTVL.

The rearrangement uses TRBV14 and TRBJ2-1; TRBD1 is a possible D gene (5 bases). This CDR3 contains 17 residues. V lost 1 base and J 2 bases, leaving 15 bases between the germline ends. Germline V gene sequence: CDR1 SGHDN, CDR2 FVKESK. The CDR3 loop is CASSQATRTPPYNEQFF. The CDR3 bases are TGTGCCAGCAGCCAAGCTACACGGACACCACCCTACAATGAGCAGTTCTTC.

The J gene is TRBJ2-5, the V gene TRBV7-6; possibly TRBD2 for D (6 bases). Between the trimmed V and J ends, which lost 5 bases and 7 bases, there was a span of 14 bases. CDR1 is SGHVS and CDR2 is FNYEAQ in the germline V gene. There are 13 residues in the CDR3. The CDR3 region is CASSPGGSGTQYF. The CDR3 DNA follows: TGTGCCAGCAGCCCTGGGGGGTCGGGGACCCAGTACTTC.

The chain combines TRBV27 with TRBJ2-1, with a possible D match to TRBD2 (6 bases). CDR3 length: 16 residues. Per germline, CDR1 MNHEY and CDR2 SMNVEV (reference sequence). V lost 0 bases, J lost 8 bases, and 17 bases lay in between. This chain's CDR3 is CASSLSRREIMDEQFF. In nucleotides, the CDR3 is TGTGCCAGCAGTTTATCCCGGCGGGAAATTATGGATGAGCAGTTCTTC.

This clone was seen a handful of times. This chain joins TRBV2 and TRBJ2-7, with 7 bases that match TRBD1. J was trimmed by 5 bases and V by 3 bases; bases with no gene match: 10. The CDR3 is made up of 15 amino acids. Germline V gene lookup returns CDR1 SNHLY and CDR2 FYNNEI. The CDR3 DNA follows: TGTGCCAGCAGTGAGGGTGACAGGGAAGTCAACGAGCAGTACTTC. As protein: CASSEGDREVNEQYF.

This clone came up once. The V and J genes are TRBV6-5 and TRBJ1-1, with 8 bases that match TRBD1. V trimming: 5 bases; J trimming: 3 bases; junction bases outside the gene matches: 5. CDR1 and CDR2 from the germline V gene are MNHEY and SVGAGI. The CDR3 totals 14 residues. The CDR3 DNA reads as TGTGCCAGCAGTCGAACAGGGGGGTACACTGAAGCTTTCTTT. Its protein is CASSRTGGYTEAFF.

The chain uses TRBV27 and TRBJ1-2; 7 nucleotides line up with TRBD1. Germline V gene lookup returns CDR1 MNHEY and CDR2 SMNVEV (reference sequence). V gave up 5 bases and J gave up 0 bases; unmatched junction bases: 6. CDR3 length: 15 amino acids. The CDR3 loop reads CASSATGLSNYGYTF. In nucleotides, the CDR3 is TGTGCCAGCAGTGCGACAGGGCTTTCTAACTATGGCTACACCTTC.

The V call is TRBV6-1, the J call TRBJ1-5; possible D gene TRBD1, 6 bases. Germline V gene lookup returns CDR1 MNHNS and CDR2 SASEGT. V gave up 4 bases and J gave up 2 bases, with 9 bases separating them. The CDR3 has 14 residues. CDR3 DNA sequence: TGTGCCAGCAGTGGGGGGCTCGGCAATCAGCCCCAGCATTTT. It is translated as CASSGGLGNQPQHF.

The gene calls are TRBV18 and TRBJ1-2; D may be TRBD1 (6 bases). CDR3 size: 15 residues. V dropped 0 bases and J dropped 8 bases, with 16 bases sitting between them. CDR1 is KGHSH, CDR2 LQKENI, per germline. The CDR3 region is CASSPPEGGAAGYTF. CDR3 sequence (DNA): TGTGCCAGCTCACCACCGGAGGGGGGGGCGGCCGGCTACACCTTC.

The chain couples TRBV9 to TRBJ1-4, with D perhaps matching TRBD1 (5 bases). Deletions cut 2 bases from V and 5 bases from J, with 16 bases between. Germline V gene data show CDR1 as SGDLS and CDR2 as YYNGEE. This CDR3 is 16 amino acids long. In DNA, the CDR3 is TGTGCCAGCAGCGTGTCCACCGGGGGGGGGAATGAAAAACTGTTTTTT. It translates to CASSVSTGGGNEKLFF.

V usage is TRBV30 and J usage is TRBJ1-1; D may be TRBD1 (5 bases). This CDR3 is built from 12 residues. CDR1 is GTSNPN, CDR2 SVGIG, per germline (reference sequence). V shed 4 bases and J shed 5 bases, with 11 bases lying between them. In nucleotides, the CDR3 is TGTGCCTGGACCCTGGGGGGGACTGAAGCTTTCTTT. It codes for CAWTLGGTEAFF.

The V call is TRBV2, the J call TRBJ1-2, with D perhaps matching TRBD1 (5 bases). The CDR3 totals 18 residues. CDR1 is SNHLY and CDR2 is FYNNEI in the germline V gene. V gave up 5 bases and J gave up 4 bases, with 26 bases separating them. The CDR3: CASSPRQGRVSSGYGYTF. The CDR3 DNA sequence: TGTGCCAGCAGTCCGCGTCAGGGCAGGGTTAGCAGTGGCTATGGCTACACCTTC.

In the case of this clone: A junction end diverges from the germline sequence, so it may reflect a read error. The chain uses TRBV10-3 and TRBJ2-7; D is unclear. CDR3 length: 11 residues. Germline V gives CDR1 ENHRY, CDR2 SYGVKD. Here the CDR3 reads CAISESVVQHF. The CDR3 coding sequence is TGTGCCATCAGTGAGTCGGTAGTCCAACACTTC.

This chain links TRBV7-8 with TRBJ2-7, with D uncertain. Germline loops: CDR1 SGHVS, CDR2 FQNEAQ. The CDR3 loop spans 13 amino acids. V dropped 1 base and J dropped 4 bases, with 8 bases sitting between them. CDR3 nucleotide sequence: TGTGCCAGCAGCTTAGGACACTTATACGAGCAGTACTTC. This codes for CASSLGHLYEQYF.

The V gene is TRBV6-5, the J gene TRBJ2-2; TRBD1 agrees at 9 bases. Germline assignment: CDR1 MNHEY and CDR2 SVGAGI. CDR3 length equals 15 residues. V shed 6 bases, J shed 4 bases, and the junction held 6 bases outside the gene matches. CDR3: CASSRGTGSTGELFF. In nucleotides, the CDR3 is TGTGCCAGCAGCCGGGGGACAGGGAGCACCGGGGAGCTGTTTTTT.